This TCR beta chain appears in the sequencing data of a study of CD8 T cells in Susac syndrome. Study at large: Each patient with Susac syndrome, at the time of blood draw, was therapy-naive, on corticosteroids, or on intravenous immunoglobulin alone.

Negative isolation was used for CD8+ and CD4+ T cells, and FACS enrichment was applied to TEMRA cells. After extraction with the RNeasy kit, about 0.45 to 1 ug of the RNA was reverse transcribed using random hexamers. With immunoSEQ multiplex PCR, TCR beta CDR3 was amplified across 54 Vbeta and 13 Jbeta. TCRdb reanalysed the immunoSEQ multiplex PCR reads using MiXCR and keeps one entry per CDR3 protein. The table includes 75,000 to 80,000 distinct CDR3 sequences, around 94% detected once. This CDR3 comprises 13 residues. V lost 3 bases, J lost 3 bases, and 9 bases lay in between. Germline CDR1 and CDR2: MDHEN and SYDVKM.

Input material: CD8+ T cells from PBMCs. The chain combines TRBV28 with TRBJ2-7, with D possibly TRBD1 on 6 matching bases. The receptor comes from a human donor with Susac syndrome. The DNA for the CDR3 is TGTGCCAGCAGTTTTGAGGGGGACTACGAGCAGTACTTC. This encodes CASSFEGDYEQYF.